One and the same sample provided the 5 T cell receptor beta chains below, sequenced in a study of blood T cells in healthy people across ages. Through a sample-barcoded 5' primer and a J-beta primer mix, a second PCR was run for roughly 6 to 12 cycles. From the 5' RACE reads, TCRdb called clonotypes with MiXCR, one entry per CDR3 protein. The repertoire consists of roughly 800,000 distinct CDR3 sequences, with about 62% occurring once and the leading ten covering approximately 23%. Sequenced sample: blood. The receptors here all came from a man in his thirties or forties in good health.

The chain joins TRBV20-1 to TRBJ1-1; 8 bases agree with TRBD1. The germline gives CDR1 DFQATT, CDR2 SNEGSKA (reference sequence). V trimming: 3 bases; J trimming: 10 bases; junction bases outside the gene matches: 4. The CDR3 runs 11 residues. CDR3 amino acids: CSASPGTGAFF. The CDR3 DNA is TGCAGTGCTAGTCCCGGGACAGGAGCTTTCTTT.

The chain links TRBV4-1 to TRBJ2-1; TRBD2 aligns across 7 bases. The V gene end was trimmed by 1 base and the J gene end by 4 bases; junction bases not matched to a gene: 7. Looked up from germline, CDR1 is MGHRA and CDR2 is YSYEKL. The CDR3 has 16 residues. DNA of the CDR3: TGCGCCAGCAGCCAAGGCTTACTAGCGCAATACAATGAGCAGTTCTTC. Translating it yields CASSQGLLAQYNEQFF.

This chain connects TRBV12-3 or TRBV12-4 to TRBJ1-1; D is possibly TRBD1 (6 bases). CDR3 length: 14 amino acids. V was pared by 6 bases and J by 0 bases, with 11 bases between. For the CDR3, the DNA is TGTGCCAGCAGAACCGGGACACTGAACACTGAAGCTTTCTTT. It is translated as CASRTGTLNTEAFF.

The chain links TRBV6-1 to TRBJ2-1, with TRBD2 matching over 11 bases. From germline, CDR1 is MNHNS and CDR2 SASEGT. The CDR3 is made up of 18 amino acids. V shed 6 bases and J 0 bases; nucleotides not matched to a gene: 10. The CDR3 reads CASRTGSGGESSYNEQFF. CDR3 in DNA: TGTGCCAGCAGGACGGGTAGCGGGGGGGAGAGCTCCTACAATGAGCAGTTCTTC.

The chain is built from TRBV20-1 and TRBJ2-5; D perhaps matches TRBD2 (5 bases). Per the germline V gene, CDR1 is DFQATT and CDR2 is SNEGSKA (reference sequence). The V gene lost 6 bases and the J gene lost 5 bases, with 16 bases spanning the gap. The CDR3 extends over 13 amino acids. The CDR3 DNA sequence: TGCAGTGCCCTCCACCGTTCGGGGGAGACCCAGTACTTC. It translates to CSALHRSGETQYF.